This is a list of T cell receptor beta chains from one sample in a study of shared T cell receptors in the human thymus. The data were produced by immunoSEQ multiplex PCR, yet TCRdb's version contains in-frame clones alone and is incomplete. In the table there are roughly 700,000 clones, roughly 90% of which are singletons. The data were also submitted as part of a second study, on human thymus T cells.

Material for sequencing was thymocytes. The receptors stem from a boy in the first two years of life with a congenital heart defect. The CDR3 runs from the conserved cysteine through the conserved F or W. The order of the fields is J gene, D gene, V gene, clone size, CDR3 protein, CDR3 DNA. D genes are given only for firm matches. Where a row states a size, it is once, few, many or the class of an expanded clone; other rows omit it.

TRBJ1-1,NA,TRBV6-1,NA,CASSESNRDAGGTEAFF,TGTGCCAGCAGTGAATCCAACCGGGACGCGGGGGGCACTGAAGCTTTCTTT
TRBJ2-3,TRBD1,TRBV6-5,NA,CASRDRGHDTQYF,TGTGCCAGCCGGGACAGGGGGCATGATACGCAGTATTTT
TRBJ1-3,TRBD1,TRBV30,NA,CAWTLKGQGGNTIYF,TGTGCCTGGACCCTCAAGGGACAGGGGGGAAACACCATATATTTT
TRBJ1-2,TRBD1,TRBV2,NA,CASSRDRGRWTLDGYTF,TGTGCCAGCAGTCGGGACAGGGGTAGGTGGACTTTGGATGGCTACACCTTC
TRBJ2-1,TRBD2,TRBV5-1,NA,CASSLGGTSHLNEQFF,TGCGCCAGCAGCTTGGGGGGGACTAGCCATCTCAATGAGCAGTTCTTC
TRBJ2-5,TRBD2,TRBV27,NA,CASSLLGTSGSSETQYF,TGTGCCAGCAGTTTATTAGGGACTAGCGGGAGTTCCGAGACCCAGTACTTC
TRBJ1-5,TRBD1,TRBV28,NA,CASSFPRGGPYSNQPQHF,TGTGCCAGCAGTTTTCCCCGAGGGGGCCCTTATAGCAATCAGCCCCAGCATTTT
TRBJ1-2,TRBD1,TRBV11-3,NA,CASSMTGSYGYTF,TGTGCCAGCAGCATGACAGGGTCCTATGGCTACACCTTC
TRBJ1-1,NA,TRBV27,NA,CASSWEENNTEAFF,TGTGCCAGCAGTTGGGAGGAGAACAACACTGAAGCTTTCTTT
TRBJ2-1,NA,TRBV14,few,CASSASTRNYNEQFF,TGTGCCAGCAGCGCCTCGACGCGGAACTACAATGAGCAGTTCTTC
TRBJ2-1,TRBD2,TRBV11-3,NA,CASSLKRDYNEQFF,TGTGCCAGCAGCTTAAAGCGGGACTACAATGAGCAGTTCTTC
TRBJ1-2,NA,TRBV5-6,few,CASSLRGNYGYTF,TGTGCCAGCAGCTTGCGGGGGAACTATGGCTACACCTTC
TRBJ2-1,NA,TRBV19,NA,CASSNGGYEQFF,TGTGCCAGTAGTAATGGAGGTTATGAGCAGTTCTTC
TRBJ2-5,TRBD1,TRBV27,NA,CASSSGQQQETQYF,TGTGCCAGCAGTTCGGGACAGCAACAAGAGACCCAGTACTTC
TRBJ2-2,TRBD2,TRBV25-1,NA,CASSEEGTIWSGELFF,TGTGCCAGCAGTGAGGAGGGGACTATTTGGTCCGGGGAGCTGTTTTTT
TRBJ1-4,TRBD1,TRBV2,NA,CASSLGTGDEKLFF,TGTGCCAGCAGTCTTGGGACAGGGGATGAAAAACTGTTTTTT
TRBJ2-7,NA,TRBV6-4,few,CATPTRVVF,TGTGCCACCCCTACGAGGGTTGTGTTC
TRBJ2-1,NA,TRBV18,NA,CASSRSGETGIWNEQFF,TGTGCCAGCTCACGTTCGGGGGAGACGGGGATATGGAATGAGCAGTTCTTC
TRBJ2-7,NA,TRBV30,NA,CAWSAREIYDEQYF,TGTGCCTGGAGTGCCAGGGAAATTTATGACGAGCAGTACTTC
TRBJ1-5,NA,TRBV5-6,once,CASSSLQAYSNQPQHF,TGTGCCAGCAGCTCCTTACAGGCATATAGCAATCAGCCCCAGCATTTT
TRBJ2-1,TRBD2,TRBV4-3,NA,CASSQDFGGRCEQFF,TGCGCCAGCAGCCAAGACTTTGGCGGGAGGTGCGAGCAGTTCTTC
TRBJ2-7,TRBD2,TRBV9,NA,CASSVAGGTSWSEQYF,TGTGCCAGCAGCGTAGCCGGGGGGACTAGCTGGTCGGAGCAGTACTTC
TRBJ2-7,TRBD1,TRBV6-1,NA,CASSRPGTGPYEQYF,TGTGCCAGCAGCCGCCCCGGGACAGGGCCCTACGAGCAGTACTTC
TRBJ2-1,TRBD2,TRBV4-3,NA,CASSQDWREGPYNEQFF,TGCGCCAGCAGCCAAGATTGGCGGGAGGGTCCCTACAATGAGCAGTTCTTC
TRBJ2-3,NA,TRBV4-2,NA,CASSQVDIYTDTQYF,TGTGCCAGCAGCCAAGTGGACATCTACACAGATACGCAGTATTTT
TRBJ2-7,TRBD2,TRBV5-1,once,CASSLGLAGSLWYF,TGCGCCAGCAGCCTCGGACTAGCGGGATCACTCTGGTACTTC
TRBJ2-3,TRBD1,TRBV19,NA,CASSTTGTGGRPDTQYF,TGTGCCAGTAGTACAACCGGGACAGGGGGCCGACCAGATACGCAGTATTTT
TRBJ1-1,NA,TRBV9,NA,CASSVRSGGNTEAFF,TGTGCCAGCAGCGTACGATCGGGGGGAAACACTGAAGCTTTCTTT
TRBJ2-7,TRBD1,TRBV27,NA,CASSPDRGSYEQYF,TGTGCCAGCAGTCCCGACAGGGGTTCCTACGAGCAGTACTTC
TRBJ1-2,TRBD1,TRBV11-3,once,CASSLGRGGDGLRGYTF,TGTGCCAGCAGCTTAGGCAGAGGGGGCGATGGACTCCGTGGCTACACCTTC
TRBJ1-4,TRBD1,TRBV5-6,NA,CASEKSGGQRGEKLFF,TGTGCCAGCGAGAAATCAGGGGGCCAACGGGGTGAAAAACTGTTTTTT